Below, 5 T cell receptor beta chains from the same sample are listed, as sequenced in a study of technical replicates of blood from several donors. This table comes from immunoSEQ multiplex PCR, and its TCRdb copy is limited to in-frame clones, with some not included. Of about 12,000 clones listed, about 95% are singletons. Specimen: PBMCs. Receptors were obtained from a human donor in good health.

This chain joins TRBV4-2 and TRBJ2-1; D possibly corresponds to TRBD1 (6 bases). There are 17 residues in the CDR3. Deletions cut 0 bases from V and 1 base from J, with 13 bases between. CDR1 and CDR2 from the germline V gene are LGHNA and YNFKEQ. The CDR3 loop reads CASSQEVGTSSYNEQFF. The CDR3 DNA sequence: TGTGCCAGCAGCCAAGAAGTGGGGACATCATCCTACAATGAGCAGTTCTTC.

This CDR3 is CASSWDRRGADTQYF. For the CDR3, the DNA is TGTGCCAGCAGTTGGGACAGGAGAGGCGCAGATACGCAGTATTTT. The chain employs TRBV6-5 and TRBJ2-3; 8 bases are shared with TRBD1. The CDR3 has 15 amino acids. The ends lost 4 bases at V and 4 bases at J; junction bases unmatched: 7. Germline values: CDR1 MNHEY, CDR2 SVGAGI.

This clone was picked up a small number of times. The chain recombines TRBV6-5 with TRBJ1-1; 7 nucleotides agree with TRBD1. There are 13 residues in the CDR3. V trimming: 1 base; J trimming: 8 bases; junction bases outside the gene matches: 4. The V gene's germline CDR1 is MNHEY and CDR2 SVGAGI. CDR3 nucleotides: TGTGCCAGCAGTTACTGGAGACAGGGCGAAGCTTTCTTT. This encodes CASSYWRQGEAFF.

The chain uses TRBV18 and TRBJ2-2, with 8 bases matching TRBD2. Germline CDR1 and CDR2: KGHSH and LQKENI. With V trimmed by 5 bases and J by 2 bases, 7 bases remained unmatched. This CDR3 has 16 residues. CDR3 loop: CASSSLAATNTGELFF. Written as DNA, the CDR3 is TGTGCCAGCTCATCACTAGCGGCGACTAACACCGGGGAGCTGTTTTTT. Looking up the rest from reference TRBV18 and TRBJ2-2 gives the full variable domain: NAGVMQNPRHLVRRRGQEARLRCSPMKGHSHVYWYRQLPEEGLKFMVYLQKENIIDESGMPKERFSAEFPKEGPSILRIQQVVRGDSAAYFCASSSLAATNTGELFFGEGSRLTVL.

This rearrangement joins TRBV7-9 to TRBJ2-7, with D tentatively TRBD1 (6 bases). Germline loops: CDR1 SEHNR, CDR2 FQNEAQ (reference sequence). Trimming left V 1 base short and J 7 bases short, with 14 bases between. This CDR3 comprises 14 residues. This CDR3 is CASSLVGSGDEQYF. The CDR3 nucleotides are TGTGCCAGCAGCTTAGTGGGGTCAGGGGATGAGCAGTACTTC.